The TCR beta chain under discussion was sequenced for a study of blood T cell repertoires in COVID-19. TCRdb's table, derived via immunoSEQ multiplex PCR, lists solely in-frame clones and lacks some. The repertoire holds around 100,000 clones, with around four fifths as singletons. Germline V CDR1 and CDR2: MNHEY, SMNVEV (reference sequence). This CDR3 spans 15 amino acids. V was cut by 4 bases and J by 5 bases, with 17 bases left in between. This clonotype originated in a man between 65 and 80 years old with active or convalescent COVID-19. V usage is TRBV27 and J usage is TRBJ2-5, with a tentative D call TRBD1 (6 bases). The specimen sequenced was peripheral blood. The CDR3 DNA reads as TGTGCCAGCAGTTATGGGGCAGGGGTTGGTGAGACCCAGTACTTC. Its protein is CASSYGAGVGETQYF.